This record concerns one TCR beta chain sequence. The record originates from a study of spatial heterogeneity in lung cancer. Study overall: Detection consistently yielded more beta chains than alpha chains. There were, on average, more than 8.5 raw-read appearances for each unique TCR and UMI combination.

Stated time point: sample taken at primary tumor resection. Material for sequencing was whole RNA from tumor, nontumor lung or frozen PBMC, left unsorted. Donation came from roughly 72 patients with untreated early-stage non-small cell lung cancer. Each TCR cDNA molecule bore a unique molecular identifier. One entry per CDR3 protein, called by TCRdb with MiXCR from the 5' RACE reads. The repertoire holds about 95,000 distinct CDR3 sequences, with 7% to 9% as singletons. Trimming removed 4 bases from V and 6 bases from J; junction bases left unmatched: 0. The germline CDR1 and CDR2 sequences are SGHRS and YFSETQ. The CDR3 is 12 residues long.

The TCR originated in a male donor with early-stage non-small cell lung cancer. Sequenced here: PBMCs, sampled at surgery. The chain combines TRBV5-1 with TRBJ2-2, with TRBD1 matching over 7 bases. CDR3 in DNA: TGCGCCAGCAGCCAGGGGGCCGGGGAGCTGTTTTTT. Its protein is CASSQGAGELFF.